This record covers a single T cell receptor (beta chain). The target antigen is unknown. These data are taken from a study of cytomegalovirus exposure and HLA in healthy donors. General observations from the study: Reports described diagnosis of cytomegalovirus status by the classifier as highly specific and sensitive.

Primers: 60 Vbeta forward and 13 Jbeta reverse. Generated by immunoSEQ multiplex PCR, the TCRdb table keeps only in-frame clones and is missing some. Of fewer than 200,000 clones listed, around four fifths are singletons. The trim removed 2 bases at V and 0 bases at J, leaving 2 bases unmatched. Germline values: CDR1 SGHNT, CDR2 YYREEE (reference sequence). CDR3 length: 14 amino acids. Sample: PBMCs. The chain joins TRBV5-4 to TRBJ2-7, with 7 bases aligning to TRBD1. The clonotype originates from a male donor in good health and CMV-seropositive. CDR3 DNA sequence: TGTGCCAGCAGCTTAGACAGGGTCTCCTACGAGCAGTACTTC. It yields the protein CASSLDRVSYEQYF.